This record covers a single T cell receptor beta chain. Assay used: immunoSEQ multiplex PCR; TCRdb lists only in-frame clones, some missing. The profile shows 25,000 or so clones, 73% of them singletons. Looked up from germline, CDR1 is SGHVS and CDR2 is FQNEAQ. The CDR3 consists of 15 residues. Trimming took 5 bases from V and 2 from J; bases not matched to a gene: 8. This sample is drawn from a study of OX40 agonist ivuxolimab in advanced cancers. Study in general: Treatment received earlier with anti-PD-1, anti-PD-L1 or anti-CTLA-4 agents was allowed, and less than 45% had some.

The specimen comprised CD4+ or CD8+ T cells sorted from blood, sampled in a trial of the OX40 agonist ivuxolimab. The receptor's source is an adult with an advanced solid tumor such as melanoma, head and neck, liver or kidney cancer. V gene TRBV7-8 combines with J gene TRBJ2-7, with TRBD1 matching over 8 bases. The CDR3 here is CASSPRRGQTYEQYF. CDR3 nucleotide sequence: TGTGCCAGCAGCCCCCGCAGGGGGCAAACCTACGAGCAGTACTTC.